This TCR beta chain originates from a study of blood T cell repertoires in COVID-19. On the study more broadly: The study drew acute and convalescent COVID-19 samples from the United States, Italy and Spain.

The CDR3 length is 15 residues. Per germline, CDR1 SGHNT and CDR2 YENEEA. V lost 6 bases and J lost 0, with 12 bases in between. The Seattle site enrolled patients during active infection and followed them longitudinally. Authors' data handling: By means of reference gene primer amplification, nucleated cell counts were estimated. Only in-frame clones appear in the TCRdb table, and some are missing; sequencing was by immunoSEQ multiplex PCR. That table is the source of V, J and clone size, and D and trimming were worked out from the DNA. The sample has about 230,000 clones; about nine tenths are singletons.

Sequencing was carried out using peripheral blood. The chain couples TRBV11-3 to TRBJ2-1; unclear D gene. The clonotype was recovered from a man aged 50-59 years with COVID-19, enrolled during active disease. The CDR3 sequence is CASRAAPPSYNEQFF. For the CDR3, the DNA is TGTGCCAGCAGGGCCGCACCCCCCTCCTACAATGAGCAGTTCTTC. Complete variable domain (other parts from reference TRBV11-3 and TRBJ2-1): EAGVVQSPRYKIIEKKQPVAFWCNPISGHNTLYWYLQNLGQGPELLIRYENEEAVDDSQLPKDRFSAERLKGVDSTLKIQPAELGDSAVYLCASRAAPPSYNEQFFGPGTRLTVL.